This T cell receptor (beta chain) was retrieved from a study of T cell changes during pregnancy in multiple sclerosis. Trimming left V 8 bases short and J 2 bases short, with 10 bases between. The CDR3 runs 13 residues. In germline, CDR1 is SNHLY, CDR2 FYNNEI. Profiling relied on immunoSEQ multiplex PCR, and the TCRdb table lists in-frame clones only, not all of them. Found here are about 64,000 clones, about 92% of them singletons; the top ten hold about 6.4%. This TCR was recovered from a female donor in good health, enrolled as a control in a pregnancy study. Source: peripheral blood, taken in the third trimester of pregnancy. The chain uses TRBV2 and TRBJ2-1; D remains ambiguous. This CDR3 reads CASGRSAYNEQFF. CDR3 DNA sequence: TGTGCCAGCGGGCGATCCGCCTACAATGAGCAGTTCTTC. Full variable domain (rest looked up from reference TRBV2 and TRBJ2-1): EPEVTQTPSHQVTQMGQEVILRCVPISNHLYFYWYRQILGQKVEFLVSFYNNEISEKSEIFDDQFSVERPDGSNFTLKIRSTKLEDSAMYFCASGRSAYNEQFFGPGTRLTVL.